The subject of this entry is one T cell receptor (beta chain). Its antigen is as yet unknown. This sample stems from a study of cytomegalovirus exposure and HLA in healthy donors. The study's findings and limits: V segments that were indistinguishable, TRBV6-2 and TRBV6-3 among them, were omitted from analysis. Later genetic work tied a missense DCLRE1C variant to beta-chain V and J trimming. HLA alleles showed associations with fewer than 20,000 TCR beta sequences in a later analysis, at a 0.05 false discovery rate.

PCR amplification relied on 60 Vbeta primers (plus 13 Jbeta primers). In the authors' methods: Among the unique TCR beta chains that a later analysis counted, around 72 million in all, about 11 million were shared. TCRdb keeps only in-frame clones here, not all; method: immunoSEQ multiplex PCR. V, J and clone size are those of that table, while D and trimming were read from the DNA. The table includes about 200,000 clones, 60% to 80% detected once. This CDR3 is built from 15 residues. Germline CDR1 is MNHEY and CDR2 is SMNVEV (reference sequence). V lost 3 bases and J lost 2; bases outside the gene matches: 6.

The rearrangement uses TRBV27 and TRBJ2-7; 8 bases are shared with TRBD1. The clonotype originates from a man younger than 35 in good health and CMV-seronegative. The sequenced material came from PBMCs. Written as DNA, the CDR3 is TGTGCCAGCAGTTTCGGGCGACAGGGGACCTACGAGCAGTACTTC. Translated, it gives CASSFGRQGTYEQYF.